This is a list of T cell receptor beta chains from one sample in a study of T cells in Graves' hyperthyroidism and ophthalmopathy. MiXCR, run by TCRdb on the multiplex PCR reads, gives a single entry per CDR3 protein. Of approximately 710,000 distinct CDR3 sequences in the sample, roughly a sixth are singletons; the top ten hold 15%. Sample: blood. The receptors stem from a man aged 45-65 years with Graves' hyperthyroidism. Both conserved end residues are trimmed from each CDR3. A D gene is named only where the DNA matches it firmly.

V gene | D gene | CDR3 protein
TRBV20-1 | TRBD2 | SARVRRLAGGYPGTDTQY
TRBV11-1 | - | ASSNGWGHTHNEQF
TRBV7-3 | - | ASKRGGTEANEQF
TRBV3-1 | TRBD1 | ASSQEYRDRPYEQY
TRBV27 | - | ASSLLESEDYEQY
TRBV10-3 | TRBD1 | AIIGTGDNGYT
TRBV5-1 | TRBD2 | ASSKTSGTNNEQF
TRBV4-3 | - | ASSQDTQKPTNYGYT
TRBV12-3/TRBV12-4 | TRBD1 | ASSSDRGGNFGETQY
TRBV3-1 | TRBD1 | ASSQVLQTGWALDEQF
TRBV28 | - | ASSFWLHSNQPQH
TRBV2 | - | ASSWDNEQF
TRBV4-3 | - | ASSQDRLSGENGYT
TRBV3-1 | - | ASSHTRDTQY
TRBV20-1 | TRBD2 | SAPGQGGSGRVEYEQY
TRBV6-5 | - | ASSYLGTDTRY
TRBV11-3 | - | ASSFRTVDGYT
TRBV27 | - | ASSLSGMGDYSNQPQH
TRBV27 | - | ATFGGIEQF
TRBV6-2/TRBV6-3 | - | ASSPEGRDICEQY
TRBV10-3 | - | AISSEAEQY
TRBV19 | - | ASSKVLTLTGQETQY
TRBV12-3/TRBV12-4 | TRBD1 | ASRKIQGRYTKAF
TRBV18 | - | ASSPLSFCTDTQY
TRBV11-3 | - | ASSLTGTDNEQF
TRBV19 | - | ASRPRYYTDTQY
TRBV27 | - | ASSFGGSLTYEQY
TRBV9 | - | ASSAGSPHEQY
TRBV28 | - | ASRYNSPLH
TRBV24-1 | - | ATSETGYQVDTQY
TRBV7-9 | TRBD1 | ASRISQGADTQY
TRBV6-1 | TRBD1 | ASSKQGTNTEAF
TRBV12-3/TRBV12-4 | - | ASSFLQGRGGANVLT
TRBV6-1 | TRBD1 | ASTDRVHEQY
TRBV6-1 | - | ASSEEPGNQPQH
TRBV4-1 | TRBD1 | ASSPPGTGGTEAF
TRBV20-1 | - | SARVGVNYNEQF
TRBV15 | TRBD1 | ATSSVRTGGFGYT
TRBV27 | TRBD2 | ASSSSGSDEQF
TRBV6-5 | - | ASSYGQLSDTQY
TRBV27 | TRBD1 | ASSHGQGGVPGTGELF
TRBV7-9 | TRBD2 | ASSLAHLTSGGSYNEQF
TRBV24-1 | TRBD1 | ATSDAGQGSDQPQH
TRBV19 | - | ASSWVARGTDTQY
TRBV28 | TRBD2 | ASSFSGGTPYEQY
TRBV6-1 | - | ASRRDGPGKLF
TRBV28 | - | ASGPHTRGDNNEQF
TRBV7-2 | - | ASSLMRGGELF
TRBV28 | - | ASSLSKGELF